The 7 T cell receptor beta chains reported below all come from one sample, sequenced in a study of spatial heterogeneity in lung cancer. Documented time point: blood at routine non-recurrence follow-up after resection. A single record per CDR3 protein comes from TCRdb applying MiXCR to the 5' RACE reads. Among 40,000 to 45,000 distinct CDR3 sequences, 22% were seen once, and the ten largest hold roughly 7.2%. This sample comprised PBMCs, obtained at follow-up. All receptors come from a female donor with early-stage non-small cell lung cancer.

This clonotype was found many times. The J gene is TRBJ1-3, the V gene TRBV7-9; D call uncertain. The V end lost 6 bases, the J end lost 0 bases, and 9 bases lay between the germline ends. Per the germline V gene, CDR1 is SEHNR and CDR2 is FQNEAQ (reference sequence). The CDR3 covers 14 residues. The CDR3, as DNA: TGTGCCAGCAGATGGGATTTCTCTGGAAACACCATATATTTT. Its translation is CASRWDFSGNTIYF.

This clonotype was found many times. Here the CDR3 reads CASSPTSGLFYEQYF. CDR3 DNA: TGTGCCAGCAGCCCGACTAGCGGGCTGTTCTACGAGCAGTACTTC. J is TRBJ2-7 and V is TRBV9, with 10 positions matching TRBD2. Germline CDR1 is SGDLS and CDR2 is YYNGEE. V shed 4 bases, J shed 3 bases, and the junction held 7 bases outside the gene matches. CDR3 length equals 15 residues.

This chain uses TRBV10-1 with TRBJ1-2, with D maybe TRBD1 (5 bases). Looked up from germline, CDR1 is WNHNN and CDR2 is SYGVQD (reference sequence). V lost 0 bases and J 2 bases, leaving 7 bases between the germline ends. The CDR3 covers 14 residues. CDR3 nucleotide sequence: TGCGCCAGCAGTGAGTCGGGACTGAACTATGGCTACACCTTC. This sequence encodes CASSESGLNYGYTF.

Only a few counts were recorded for this clonotype. At one of its ends the junction is not consistent with the germline gene, which may arise from a read error. The chain couples TRBV9 to TRBJ2-1; D is unclear. The germline gives CDR1 SGDLS, CDR2 YYNGEE. The CDR3 covers 15 residues. DNA of the CDR3: TGTGCCAGCAGCGTAGATTCGCTATCCTGGACCTCAATGATGTGG. Translating it yields CASSVDSLSWTSMMW.

This clonotype was observed many times. The chain uses TRBV19 and TRBJ1-1; D uncertain. The CDR3 loop spans 15 amino acids. Germline values: CDR1 LNHDA, CDR2 SQIVND (reference sequence). The V gene lost 5 bases and the J gene lost 12 bases, with 25 bases spanning the gap. The DNA of the CDR3 is TGTGCCAGTAGTCCCCAAACCGGACCCACCCCGTGGACTTTCTTT. Protein sequence: CASSPQTGPTPWTFF.

The gene calls are TRBV10-3 and TRBJ2-2; no reliable D call. This CDR3 has 16 amino acids. Trimming removed 2 bases at V and 0 bases at J, with 10 bases between. Germline V lookup: CDR1 ENHRY, CDR2 SYGVKD. The CDR3 DNA follows: TGTGCCATCAGTGAGAACGGCCACGCGAACACCGGGGAGCTGTTTTTT. It is translated as CAISENGHANTGELFF.

This clonotype turned up a few times. The chain is built from TRBV19 and TRBJ2-5; D possibly matches TRBD1 or TRBD2 (6 bases each). Trimming cost V 10 bases and J 5 bases, with 17 bases left between them. CDR3 length: 13 amino acids. Germline V lookup: CDR1 LNHDA, CDR2 SQIVND (reference sequence). CDR3 DNA: TGTGCCACGGACAGCGGAGGAGGGGAGACCCAGTACTTC. Protein sequence: CATDSGGGETQYF. Using reference TRBV19 and TRBJ2-5 for the parts outside the CDR3, the full variable domain is DGGITQSPKYLFRKEGQNVTLSCEQNLNHDAMYWYRQDPGQGLRLIYYSQIVNDFQKGDIAEGYSVSREKKESFPLTVTSAQKNPTAFYLCATDSGGGETQYFGPGTRLLVL.